This TCR beta chain was found in a study of blood T cell repertoires in COVID-19. Study summary: The United States, Italy and Spain were the sources of the acute and convalescent COVID-19 samples. In each case, the material was cDNA or gDNA derived from T cells, B-cell-depleted T cells, or PBMCs.

V shed 7 bases, J shed 3 bases, and the junction held 6 bases outside the gene matches. CDR3 size: 15 residues. CDR1 and CDR2 from the germline V gene are MNHEY and SVGAGI. Original processing notes: From reference gene primer amplification, estimates of nucleated cell counts were derived. TCRdb keeps only in-frame clones here, not all; method: immunoSEQ multiplex PCR. The V and J calls and clone size come from that table; D and trimming were worked out from the DNA. This sample yields approximately 470,000 clones, of which around 85% are seen a single time; approximately 3.2% belongs to the top ten.

Input material: peripheral blood. The chain has TRBV6-5 and TRBJ2-2, with 9 bases that match TRBD1. This TCR was recovered from a human donor in a cohort sampled during active COVID-19. The CDR3 spells CASIFGQGYTGELFF. DNA of the CDR3: TGTGCCAGCATTTTCGGACAGGGGTACACCGGGGAGCTGTTTTTT.